Reported below is one TCR beta chain. Antigen: not known. Produced via immunoSEQ multiplex PCR; TCRdb's table is partial and in-frame only. The table lists fewer than 400,000 clones, almost 90% of them singletons. The source of the sample is a study of Ad26.COV2.S vaccination and SARS-CoV-2 variants. Study summary: Ad26.COV2.S, an intramuscular injection, was given once or twice 56 days apart. Notes on the study in general: Recipients of vaccine and of placebo showed similar breadth of their non-spike TCR repertoires. Using TCR breadth and depth analyses may have led to underestimated total T cell responses.

Treatment defined: 15 to 20 received Ad26.COV2.S at low or high dose, single or two shots; about 5 received placebo; per-sample allocation not given. Collection of the samples took place on day 63 after the first injection of vaccine or placebo. This CDR3 is built from 12 residues. J was trimmed by 8 bases and V by 5 bases; bases with no gene match: 8. Germline V gives CDR1 GTSNPN, CDR2 SVGIG (reference sequence). Sequencing used peripheral blood, obtained in a trial of Ad26.COV2.S vaccine versus placebo. The chain has TRBV30 and TRBJ1-2; 7 bases line up with TRBD1. The clonotype was recovered from a person aged 18 to 59 who received the Ad26.COV2.S COVID-19 vaccine or a placebo. In DNA form, the CDR3 reads TGTGCCTGGGAGGACAGGCCTTACGGCTACACCTTC. It is translated as CAWEDRPYGYTF.